This T cell receptor (beta chain) was documented in a study of T cells in Graves' hyperthyroidism and ophthalmopathy. Whole-study results and caveats: Ophthalmopathy was separated from stable hyperthyroidism by a 13 V-J model.

Investigators excluded patients with uncontrolled infection, other autoimmune disease, pregnancy or lactation. Blood was obtained at the first hyperthyroidism diagnosis, which preceded any ophthalmopathy symptoms. The CDR3 is 15 residues long. Trimming cost V 5 bases and J 1 base, with 14 bases left between them. Germline V gene lookup returns CDR1 SNHLY and CDR2 FYNNEI. There were TCR beta CDR3 regions amplified from RNA transcripts. TCR CDR3 regions were first amplified by RT-PCR with HTBI primers. TCRdb itself ran the multiplex PCR reads through MiXCR, one entry per CDR3 protein. The data show 270,000 or so distinct CDR3 sequences, over 12% seen once. This clonotype was seen ten or more times. The antigen remains undetermined.

Sequencing was performed on blood. This rearrangement joins TRBV2 to TRBJ1-1, with a possible D match to TRBD1 (5 bases). This TCR was sampled from a woman aged 45-60 years with Graves' hyperthyroidism that later progressed to Graves' ophthalmopathy. CDR3 in DNA: TGTGCCAGCAGTAAAGGGACGGGATCGAACACTGAAGCTTTCTTT. Its protein product is CASSKGTGSNTEAFF.